The rows below give T cell receptor beta chains drawn from one sample of a study of Graves' ophthalmopathy and Graves' hyperthyroidism. TCRdb redid the calling of the multiplex PCR reads with MiXCR, one entry per CDR3 protein. The table includes approximately 210,000 distinct CDR3 sequences, 20% to 25% detected once. Sequencing was performed on peripheral blood. The receptors were sampled from a woman aged 45-65 years with Graves' ophthalmopathy. Each CDR3 is given with its conserved first and last residue. Fields, in order: CDR3 protein, CDR3 DNA, V gene, J gene, D gene, CDR3 length, clone size. A D gene is named only where the DNA matches it firmly. The size entry is marked missing in some rows and otherwise reads once, few, many or a size class.

CDR3: CASSPVDRVEETQYF
DNA: TGTGCCAGCAGCCCCGTGGACAGGGTTGAGGAGACCCAGTACTTC
V: TRBV12-3/TRBV12-4
J: TRBJ2-5
D: TRBD1
length: 15
size: .

CDR3: CSAPGWRDHGYTF
DNA: TGCAGCGCTCCGGGATGGAGGGATCATGGCTACACCTTC
V: TRBV29-1
J: TRBJ1-2
D: .
length: 13
size: many

CDR3: CASSQDSTGELFF
DNA: TGTGCCAGCAGCCAAGATAGCACCGGGGAGCTGTTTTTT
V: TRBV14
J: TRBJ2-2
D: .
length: 13
size: many

CDR3: CASSVLAKETQYF
DNA: TGTGCCAGCAGCGTTCTAGCTAAAGAGACCCAGTACTTC
V: TRBV7-2
J: TRBJ2-5
D: .
length: 13
size: many

CDR3: CASSPGGRSPLHF
DNA: TGTGCCAGCAGCCCGGGCGGACGGTCACCCCTCCACTTT
V: TRBV12-3/TRBV12-4
J: TRBJ1-6
D: .
length: 13
size: .

CDR3: CASSKTHQETQYF
DNA: TGTGCCAGCAGTAAGACTCACCAAGAGACCCAGTACTTC
V: TRBV12-3/TRBV12-4
J: TRBJ2-5
D: .
length: 13
size: .

CDR3: CASSLNPWLAGAYEQYF
DNA: TGTGCCAGCAGTTTGAACCCCTGGTTAGCGGGGGCCTACGAGCAGTACTTC
V: TRBV28
J: TRBJ2-7
D: TRBD2
length: 17
size: many

CDR3: CASSPPPASNGDGYTF
DNA: TGTGCCAGCAGTCCCCCCCCGGCCTCTAATGGGGATGGCTACACCTTC
V: TRBV12-3/TRBV12-4
J: TRBJ1-2
D: .
length: 16
size: many

CDR3: CASSLIRGSSGYTF
DNA: TGTGCCAGCAGCTTAATTCGGGGCAGTAGTGGCTACACCTTC
V: TRBV7-2
J: TRBJ1-2
D: .
length: 14
size: .

CDR3: CASSLDGFQYGYTF
DNA: TGTGCCAGCAGTTTAGACGGATTCCAGTATGGCTACACCTTC
V: TRBV28
J: TRBJ1-2
D: .
length: 14
size: .

CDR3: CASSSLGREQYF
DNA: TGTGCCAGCAGCTCCCTAGGGAGAGAACAGTACTTC
V: TRBV13
J: TRBJ2-7
D: .
length: 12
size: few

CDR3: CASSPRRVGGLYEQYF
DNA: TGTGCCAGCAGCCCAAGACGGGTCGGGGGGCTGTACGAGCAGTACTTC
V: TRBV27
J: TRBJ2-7
D: .
length: 16
size: .

CDR3: CASSVQGYEKLFF
DNA: TGTGCCAGCAGTGTACAGGGGTATGAAAAACTGTTTTTT
V: TRBV2
J: TRBJ1-4
D: TRBD1
length: 13
size: .

CDR3: CASSSFLGRQIMNTEAFF
DNA: TGTGCCAGCAGCTCATTTCTGGGACGGCAGATTATGAACACTGAAGCTTTCTTT
V: TRBV5-6
J: TRBJ1-1
D: .
length: 18
size: many

CDR3: CASSWGTGGEQYF
DNA: TGCGCCAGCAGCTGGGGGACAGGAGGCGAGCAGTACTTC
V: TRBV5-1
J: TRBJ2-7
D: TRBD1
length: 13
size: many